This TCR beta chain was captured by sequencing in a study of shared clonotypes between healthy human individuals. V lost 2 bases to trimming and J lost 4 bases; unmatched junction nucleotides: 17. The CDR3 contains 17 residues. Germline V gives CDR1 GTSNPN, CDR2 SVGIG (reference sequence). All of the donors resided in Nashville, Tennessee, and each was a Caucasian adult. Genomic DNA of every subset was divided equally among multiple immunoSEQ plates. TCRdb's copy holds only in-frame clones and misses some; the assay was immunoSEQ multiplex PCR. The sample has about 490,000 clones; about 82% are singletons.

This TCR came from a woman between 40 and 55 years old in good health. Some clones in this sample may be carry-over from other donors' samples. The rearrangement links TRBV30 to TRBJ2-7; TRBD2 matches at 7 bases. Sequenced sample: PBMCs. CDR3 nucleotide sequence: TGTGCCTGGAGTAACCTACCATGGGGGGGACTGACTTACGAGCAGTACTTC. It yields the protein CAWSNLPWGGLTYEQYF. Using reference TRBV30 and TRBJ2-7 for the parts outside the CDR3, the full variable domain is SQTIHQWPATLVQPVGSPLSLECTVEGTSNPNLYWYRQAAGRGLQLLFYSVGIGQISSEVPQNLSASRPQDRQFILSSKKLLLSDSGFYLCAWSNLPWGGLTYEQYFGPGTRLTVT.